A selection of T cell receptor beta chains follows, all from one sample in a study of cytomegalovirus exposure and HLA in healthy donors. Profiling relied on immunoSEQ multiplex PCR, and the TCRdb table lists in-frame clones only, not all of them. The data contain about 200,000 clones, approximately 80% of them singletons. The sequencing input was PBMCs. Receptors were obtained from a man aged 30-40 years in good health and CMV-seronegative. Each CDR3 is given with its conserved first and last residue. The order of the fields is D gene, J gene, V gene, CDR3 length, clone size, CDR3 DNA, CDR3 protein. The D gene is left open where the match is weak. Expanded clones are given a class, and other clones once, few, many or no size at all.

D: NA
J: TRBJ2-7
V: TRBV5-4
length: 14
size: NA
DNA: TGTGCCAGCAGCTTGGATAGGGGAACGGCCGAGCAGTACTTC
CDR3: CASSLDRGTAEQYF

D: NA
J: TRBJ1-1
V: TRBV7-2
length: 14
size: NA
DNA: TGTGCCAGCAGCATCACAGTCCTGGACACTGAAGCTTTCTTT
CDR3: CASSITVLDTEAFF

D: NA
J: TRBJ2-7
V: TRBV29-1
length: 13
size: NA
DNA: TGCAGCGCCTGGACAAGCCCCTCCGGGGAGCAGTACTTC
CDR3: CSAWTSPSGEQYF

D: TRBD2
J: TRBJ2-7
V: TRBV7-2
length: 17
size: NA
DNA: TGTGCCAGCAGCTTAGCATCTCCAAGGCTAGCGGGGGGCGAGCAGTACTTC
CDR3: CASSLASPRLAGGEQYF

D: NA
J: TRBJ2-5
V: TRBV6-4
length: 16
size: NA
DNA: TGTGCCAGCAGTGAAACAGGGCCGCGCGCATTTGAGACCCAGTACTTC
CDR3: CASSETGPRAFETQYF

D: TRBD1
J: TRBJ2-7
V: TRBV7-2
length: 15
size: NA
DNA: TGTGCCAGCAGCTTCCGGGACAGGAGTCCAAGCGAGCAGTACTTC
CDR3: CASSFRDRSPSEQYF

D: NA
J: TRBJ1-1
V: TRBV27
length: 14
size: NA
DNA: TGTGCCAGCAGTTTATCGGGGGCGAGCACTGAAGCTTTCTTT
CDR3: CASSLSGASTEAFF

D: NA
J: TRBJ1-4
V: TRBV4-3
length: 14
size: NA
DNA: TGCGCCAGCAGCCAGGGGAGGAGGAGTGAAAAACTGTTTTTT
CDR3: CASSQGRRSEKLFF

D: TRBD1
J: TRBJ1-1
V: TRBV12-5
length: 16
size: NA
DNA: TGTGCTAGTGGACGTGACAGGGGCTTTACCCCCACTGAAGCTTTCTTT
CDR3: CASGRDRGFTPTEAFF

D: NA
J: TRBJ2-7
V: TRBV11-1
length: 15
size: NA
DNA: TGTGCCAGCAGCTTAGCTGGGCTCCCGAAGTACGAGCAGTACTTC
CDR3: CASSLAGLPKYEQYF

D: TRBD1
J: TRBJ1-5
V: TRBV6-6
length: 16
size: NA
DNA: TGTGCCAGCAGTTACCCGGACAGGGGACACGTTCAGCCCCAGCATTTT
CDR3: CASSYPDRGHVQPQHF

D: TRBD2
J: TRBJ2-7
V: TRBV5-1
length: 15
size: NA
DNA: TGCGCCAGCAGCTTGGCATCGGGGGGTGACGACGAGCAGTACTTC
CDR3: CASSLASGGDDEQYF

D: NA
J: TRBJ2-5
V: TRBV10-3
length: 16
size: NA
DNA: TGTGCCATCAGTGAGCCCGATCGGGGTTCCCAAGAGACCCAGTACTTC
CDR3: CAISEPDRGSQETQYF

D: NA
J: TRBJ1-3
V: TRBV9
length: 16
size: NA
DNA: TGTGCCAGCAGCGTAGCTACCGGACAGATTGGAAACACCATATATTTT
CDR3: CASSVATGQIGNTIYF

D: NA
J: TRBJ2-7
V: TRBV2
length: 13
size: NA
DNA: TGTGCCAGCAGGGACAGCCCTTTAGACGAGCAGTACTTC
CDR3: CASRDSPLDEQYF

D: NA
J: TRBJ1-4
V: TRBV9
length: 15
size: NA
DNA: TGTGCCAGCAGCGTTTCGGAGGGAACTAATGAAAAACTGTTTTTT
CDR3: CASSVSEGTNEKLFF

D: TRBD2
J: TRBJ2-7
V: TRBV7-9
length: 17
size: NA
DNA: TGTTCCAGCAGCAGATACACTAGCGGGGGGAGCTCCTACGAGCAGTACTTC
CDR3: CSSSRYTSGGSSYEQYF

D: TRBD2
J: TRBJ2-5
V: TRBV6-5
length: 16
size: NA
DNA: TGTGCCAGCAGTTACACGGGGCATAGCGGGGGAGAGACCCAGTACTTC
CDR3: CASSYTGHSGGETQYF

D: NA
J: TRBJ2-2
V: TRBV5-5
length: 17
size: NA
DNA: TGTGCCAGCTCCTCCATCGGAGGGGCGCGGAACACCGGGGAGCTGTTTTTT
CDR3: CASSSIGGARNTGELFF

D: NA
J: TRBJ2-1
V: TRBV18
length: 13
size: NA
DNA: TGTGCCAGCTCACTAGGACAGATCAATGAGCAGTTCTTC
CDR3: CASSLGQINEQFF

D: NA
J: TRBJ1-1
V: TRBV11-2
length: 13
size: NA
DNA: TGTGCCAGCAGCCCCTCTCGGGACACTGAAGCTTTCTTT
CDR3: CASSPSRDTEAFF

D: NA
J: TRBJ1-5
V: TRBV28
length: 14
size: NA
DNA: TGTGCCAGCAGTTTCGGACAGAGCAATCAGCCCCAGCATTTT
CDR3: CASSFGQSNQPQHF

D: TRBD1
J: TRBJ1-4
V: TRBV6-6
length: 15
size: NA
DNA: TGTGCCAGCAGTTTGGTGTGGGACAGGGATGAAAAACTGTTTTTT
CDR3: CASSLVWDRDEKLFF

D: NA
J: TRBJ1-6
V: TRBV5-1
length: 15
size: NA
DNA: TGCGCCAGCAGCTTGGATCCGGCACAGAATTCACCCCTCCACTTT
CDR3: CASSLDPAQNSPLHF

D: NA
J: TRBJ1-4
V: TRBV7-2
length: 16
size: NA
DNA: TGTGCCAGCAGCTCGCAGGGCGGGGTCACTAATGAAAAACTGTTTTTT
CDR3: CASSSQGGVTNEKLFF

D: TRBD1
J: TRBJ1-6
V: TRBV28
length: 15
size: NA
DNA: TGTGCCAGCAGTGGGACAGGGGGAGATAATTCACCCCTCCACTTT
CDR3: CASSGTGGDNSPLHF

D: NA
J: TRBJ2-5
V: TRBV28
length: 14
size: NA
DNA: TGTGCCAGCAGGGCAGACGAGGGCCGGGAGACCCAGTACTTC
CDR3: CASRADEGRETQYF

D: TRBD2
J: TRBJ2-7
V: TRBV6-5
length: 15
size: NA
DNA: TGTGCCAGCAGTTACAAGGCGGGGGGGAACTACGAGCAGTACTTC
CDR3: CASSYKAGGNYEQYF

D: NA
J: TRBJ2-1
V: TRBV5-1
length: 14
size: NA
DNA: TGCGCCAGCAGCTTGGAACAGGTCTACAATGAGCAGTTCTTC
CDR3: CASSLEQVYNEQFF

D: TRBD1
J: TRBJ1-4
V: TRBV2
length: 13
size: NA
DNA: TGTGCCAGCACGGACAGGGGTTATGAAAAACTGTTTTTT
CDR3: CASTDRGYEKLFF

D: TRBD1
J: TRBJ1-1
V: TRBV12-5
length: 12
size: NA
DNA: TGTGCTAGTGGAACAGGGGGCACTGAAGCTTTCTTT
CDR3: CASGTGGTEAFF

D: TRBD2
J: TRBJ2-3
V: TRBV11-2
length: 14
size: NA
DNA: TGTGCCAGCCAGTGGGCTAGGGAGGGAGATACGCAGTATTTT
CDR3: CASQWAREGDTQYF

D: TRBD1
J: TRBJ2-7
V: TRBV28
length: 16
size: NA
DNA: TGTGCCAGCAGAGCTCCAAAACAGGGGGGAAGATACGAGCAGTACTTC
CDR3: CASRAPKQGGRYEQYF

D: NA
J: TRBJ2-5
V: TRBV18
length: 14
size: NA
DNA: TGTGCCAGCTCAACCCAACTAAGTCTGGAGACCCAGTACTTC
CDR3: CASSTQLSLETQYF

D: TRBD1
J: TRBJ1-4
V: TRBV7-9
length: 13
size: NA
DNA: TGTGCCAGCAGCTTCACAGGGGATGAAAAACTGTTTTTT
CDR3: CASSFTGDEKLFF

D: NA
J: TRBJ2-7
V: TRBV7-9
length: 15
size: NA
DNA: TGTGCCAGCAGCTCCCGGGAAGTCCCCTTGGGCGAGCAGTACTTC
CDR3: CASSSREVPLGEQYF

D: NA
J: TRBJ1-5
V: TRBV7-8
length: 14
size: once
DNA: TGTGCCAGCAGCTTAGTGGTGGGGGCTCAGCCCCAGCATTTT
CDR3: CASSLVVGAQPQHF

D: NA
J: TRBJ1-1
V: TRBV9
length: 15
size: few
DNA: TGTGCCAGCAGCGTAGATTCCGAGGGCCTCACTGAAGCTTTCTTT
CDR3: CASSVDSEGLTEAFF

D: TRBD1
J: TRBJ2-5
V: TRBV11-2
length: 16
size: NA
DNA: TGTGCCAGCAGCTTAGATCTGAGGGGGCGTGGGGAGACCCAGTACTTC
CDR3: CASSLDLRGRGETQYF

D: NA
J: TRBJ2-5
V: TRBV6-5
length: 15
size: NA
DNA: TGTGCCAGCAGTTACGCTTCCGGGGAGAGGCGGACCCAGTACTTC
CDR3: CASSYASGERRTQYF

D: NA
J: TRBJ2-7
V: TRBV27
length: 14
size: NA
DNA: TGTGCCAGCAGTTTAGCAGGGCCCTCCTACGAGCAGTACTTC
CDR3: CASSLAGPSYEQYF

D: NA
J: TRBJ1-4
V: TRBV5-4
length: 16
size: once
DNA: TGTGCCAGCAGCTTCGGGGGGCCTGCAACTAATGAAAAACTGTTTTTT
CDR3: CASSFGGPATNEKLFF